These 22 T cell receptor beta chains share one sample of origin, sequenced in a study of blood T cell repertoires in COVID-19. Only in-frame clones appear in the TCRdb table, and some are missing; sequencing was by immunoSEQ multiplex PCR. The sample has 50,000 to 55,000 clones, roughly 84% seen once. What was sequenced was peripheral blood. The receptors were gathered from a man aged 50 to 60 with active COVID-19.

This clone was counted a single time. The chain combines TRBV7-2 with TRBJ1-1; D call uncertain. Germline CDR1 is SGHTA and CDR2 is FQGNSA. V was shortened by 0 bases and J by 8 bases, with 10 bases between the two germline ends. This CDR3 is built from 13 residues. CDR3 sequence reads: CASSLARHQEAFF. The CDR3 nucleotides read TGTGCCAGCAGCTTAGCGCGGCACCAAGAAGCTTTCTTT.

The gene calls are TRBV25-1 and TRBJ1-2, with 8 bases matching TRBD1. Germline assignment: CDR1 MGHDK and CDR2 SYGVNS. The CDR3 has 15 amino acids. The trim removed 6 bases at V and 6 bases at J, leaving 12 bases unmatched. The chain's CDR3 is CASRGVDRGGHGYTF. The CDR3 DNA sequence: TGTGCCAGCAGGGGAGTCGACAGGGGAGGTCATGGCTACACCTTC.

This clone has just one count. The CDR3 DNA is TGTGCCAGCAGCTTAGAAGTTGGCAGGCTCAATTCACCCCTCCACTTT. It is translated as CASSLEVGRLNSPLHF. The chain is built from TRBV11-2 and TRBJ1-6; D remains ambiguous. Germline-derived CDR1 and CDR2 are SGHAT and FQNNGV. Trimming shortened V by 0 bases and J by 7 bases, and 13 bases separated the two germline ends. This CDR3 has 16 amino acids.

The chain couples TRBV11-2 to TRBJ2-1, with 11 bases aligning to TRBD2. The CDR3 contains 17 residues. V shed 2 bases and J 7 bases; nucleotides not matched to a gene: 10. CDR1 and CDR2 from the germline V gene are SGHAT and FQNNGV. CDR3 loop: CASSLWAWTSGQNEQFF. The DNA for the CDR3 is TGTGCCAGCAGCTTATGGGCATGGACTAGCGGGCAAAATGAGCAGTTCTTC.

This clone was seen a single time. For the CDR3, the DNA is TGCGCCAGCAGCCTAAGTGGGGACGGGGGAGATACGCAGTATTTT. Translating it yields CASSLSGDGGDTQYF. The chain joins TRBV4-1 to TRBJ2-3; TRBD2 might be the D (6 bases). From germline, CDR1 is MGHRA and CDR2 YSYEKL. This CDR3 has 15 residues. Trimming left V 4 bases short and J 5 bases short, with 16 bases between.

The chain is built from TRBV6-4 and TRBJ2-1, with 10 bases fitting TRBD2. This CDR3 region has 13 residues. After removal of 9 bases from V and 4 bases from J, the junction contained 3 bases not matched to a gene. Germline V lookup: CDR1 MRHNA, CDR2 SNTAGT. The DNA for the CDR3 is TGTGCCAGAGGACTAGCGGTTTACAATGAGCAGTTCTTC. Translating gives CARGLAVYNEQFF.

V usage is TRBV20-1 and J usage is TRBJ2-3; 8 positions match TRBD2. The V segment lost 3 bases and the J segment 1 base; nucleotides outside the gene matches: 6. Germline loops: CDR1 DFQATT, CDR2 SNEGSKA (reference sequence). The CDR3 has 15 residues. The CDR3 coding sequence is TGCAGTGCTAGTTCTGCGGGGGGTCGCACAGATACGCAGTATTTT. Protein product: CSASSAGGRTDTQYF.

This chain links TRBV2 with TRBJ2-3, with D maybe TRBD1 (6 bases). The CDR3 runs to 16 residues. The V end was cut by 5 bases, the J end by 2 bases, with 17 bases between. Germline V gene data show CDR1 as SNHLY and CDR2 as FYNNEI. DNA of the CDR3: TGTGCCAGCAGTCCCACAGGGACGAGGAACACAGATACGCAGTATTTT. Translating it yields CASSPTGTRNTDTQYF.

CDR3 amino acids: CASSIVRGPSSYNEQFF. CDR3 DNA sequence: TGTGCCAGCAGCATTGTCCGGGGTCCTAGCTCCTACAATGAGCAGTTCTTC. The chain couples TRBV7-2 to TRBJ2-1; the D gene is possibly TRBD2 (5 bases). The V gene's germline CDR1 is SGHTA and CDR2 FQGNSA. The CDR3 is 17 amino acids. Trimming took 5 bases from V and 0 from J, leaving 17 bases between them. Drawing the rest from reference TRBV7-2 and TRBJ2-1, the complete variable domain is GAGVSQSPSNKVTEKGKDVELRCDPISGHTALYWYRQSLGQGLEFLIYFQGNSAPDKSGLPSDRFSAERTGGSVSTLTIQRTQQEDSAVYLCASSIVRGPSSYNEQFFGPGTRLTVL.

V is TRBV10-3 and J is TRBJ2-1; D is ambiguous. V dropped 8 bases and J dropped 8 bases, with 10 bases sitting between them. This CDR3 is built from 11 residues. The germline V gene has CDR1 ENHRY and CDR2 SYGVKD. The CDR3 here is CAIARRDEQFF. CDR3 coding DNA: TGTGCCATCGCAAGACGGGATGAGCAGTTCTTC.

The gene calls are TRBV30 and TRBJ1-1; D is unresolved. The V gene's germline CDR1 is GTSNPN and CDR2 SVGIG (reference sequence). V lost 3 bases, J lost 7 bases, and 9 bases lay in between. This CDR3 has 11 amino acids. CDR3 amino acids: CAWSTRYEAFF. The CDR3 region has the DNA TGTGCCTGGAGCACCAGGTATGAAGCTTTCTTT.

The chain couples TRBV5-8 to TRBJ2-5, with 7 nucleotides matching TRBD2. The germline CDR1 and CDR2 sequences are SGHTS and YDEGEE. The CDR3 has 13 amino acids. J was trimmed by 4 bases and V by 4 bases; bases with no gene match: 4. The CDR3 DNA follows: TGTGCCAGCAGCCCCAGCGGGACAGAGACCCAGTACTTC. The encoded protein is CASSPSGTETQYF. The full variable domain, rest sourced from reference TRBV5-8 and TRBJ2-5, is EAGVTQSPTHLIKTRGQQATLRCSPISGHTSVYWYQQALGLGLQFLLWYDEGEERNRGNFPPRFSGRQFPNYSSELNVNALELEDSALYLCASSPSGTETQYFGPGTRLLVL.

This chain joins TRBV30 and TRBJ1-4; maybe TRBD1 (6 bases). V lost 3 bases, J lost 7 bases, and 18 bases lay in between. This CDR3 is 15 amino acids long. Germline V CDR1 and CDR2: GTSNPN, SVGIG (reference sequence). In DNA, the CDR3 is TGTGCCTGGAGCCCCGGGGGGGGGCGAGGTGAAAAACTGTTTTTT. Its protein product is CAWSPGGGRGEKLFF. Looking up the rest from reference TRBV30 and TRBJ1-4 gives the full variable domain: SQTIHQWPATLVQPVGSPLSLECTVEGTSNPNLYWYRQAAGRGLQLLFYSVGIGQISSEVPQNLSASRPQDRQFILSSKKLLLSDSGFYLCAWSPGGGRGEKLFFGSGTQLSVL.

This clone was seen a single time. The V and J genes are TRBV20-1 and TRBJ1-3; the D is unclear. V gave up 3 bases and J gave up 4 bases, with 13 bases separating them. Germline CDR1 DFQATT, CDR2 SNEGSKA (reference sequence). CDR3 length: 14 amino acids. The CDR3 sequence is CSASRVGKGNTIYF. DNA for the CDR3: TGCAGTGCTAGTCGGGTGGGTAAAGGAAACACCATATATTTT.

The chain links TRBV6-5 to TRBJ1-2; TRBD1 might be the D (5 bases). With 0 bases removed from V and 8 bases from J, the gap between germline ends came to 10 bases. In germline, CDR1 is MNHEY, CDR2 SVGAGI. This CDR3 has 13 residues. CDR3 bases: TGTGCCAGCAGTTACTCGCAGGGTGCGGGCTACACCTTC. Protein product: CASSYSQGAGYTF.

V gene TRBV7-8 combines with J gene TRBJ2-2; 11 nucleotides match TRBD1. Germline loops: CDR1 SGHVS, CDR2 FQNEAQ. The CDR3 covers 18 residues. The trim removed 5 bases at V and 6 bases at J, leaving 14 bases unmatched. The CDR3 region is CASSPLDRGLPGAGELFF. The CDR3 coding sequence is TGTGCCAGCAGCCCCTTGGACAGGGGGCTTCCCGGGGCCGGGGAGCTGTTTTTT.

This chain joins TRBV7-9 and TRBJ2-1; D remains ambiguous. Germline assignment: CDR1 SEHNR and CDR2 FQNEAQ (reference sequence). V was pared by 7 bases and J by 10 bases, with 20 bases between. This CDR3 contains 14 residues. As DNA, the CDR3 is TGTGCCAGCAACTACGAACCCCCAATCGTAGAGCAGTTCTTC. Residues: CASNYEPPIVEQFF.

The rearrangement uses TRBV2 and TRBJ2-3; 8 bases are shared with TRBD2. In germline, CDR1 is SNHLY, CDR2 FYNNEI. The CDR3 extends over 16 amino acids. Unmatched junction bases numbered 3, after V lost 0 bases and J lost 1 base. CDR3 sequence reads: CASSEAGGAGTDTQYF. Written as DNA, the CDR3 is TGTGCCAGCAGTGAAGCCGGGGGGGCGGGCACAGATACGCAGTATTTT.

V usage is TRBV4-1 and J usage is TRBJ2-7; TRBD2 matches 15 bases. This CDR3 is built from 15 residues. With 4 bases clipped from V and 5 bases from J, the junction kept 3 bases outside the gene matches. The germline gives CDR1 MGHRA, CDR2 YSYEKL. The CDR3 DNA reads as TGCGCCAGCAGCCGGACTAGCGGGAGGGTCGACGAGCAGTACTTC. This translates into CASSRTSGRVDEQYF.

This clone was counted between two and nine times. The chain couples TRBV18 to TRBJ1-2; D is perhaps TRBD1 (5 bases). The V and J ends lost 5 bases and 8 bases respectively, with 21 bases between them. CDR3 length equals 15 residues. Germline CDR1 and CDR2: KGHSH and LQKENI. CDR3 in DNA: TGTGCCAGCTCATCCCTAAAGGCGGGGGAAGACGGCTACACCTTC. Translating gives CASSSLKAGEDGYTF. The whole variable domain, filled in from reference TRBV18 and TRBJ1-2, reads NAGVMQNPRHLVRRRGQEARLRCSPMKGHSHVYWYRQLPEEGLKFMVYLQKENIIDESGMPKERFSAEFPKEGPSILRIQQVVRGDSAAYFCASSSLKAGEDGYTFGSGTRLTVV.

The chain links TRBV9 to TRBJ1-1; weak D call: TRBD1 (6 bases). This CDR3 has 14 residues. The germline V gene has CDR1 SGDLS and CDR2 YYNGEE. V gave up 2 bases and J gave up 3 bases, with 11 bases separating them. CDR3: CASSVRGTDTEAFF. The CDR3 nucleotides read TGTGCCAGCAGCGTCAGGGGTACCGACACTGAAGCTTTCTTT.

The chain couples TRBV27 to TRBJ2-5; 7 nucleotides align to TRBD1. The CDR3 is made up of 15 amino acids. J lost 5 bases, V lost 2 bases, and 8 bases had no gene match. From germline, CDR1 is MNHEY and CDR2 SMNVEV (reference sequence). CDR3 coding DNA: TGTGCCAGCAGTTTAAGGCAGGGGGTGGAGGAGACCCAGTACTTC. It is translated as CASSLRQGVEETQYF.